Sequencing of this T cell receptor beta chain was carried out in a study of identifying expanded T cells in peripheral blood. The study's findings and limits: Variance in clone template counts between two-week samples significantly increased with total template count across all healthy donors. Differentially abundant clones: 0.95 to 1.5 between replicates, 16.4 at about 13 days, less than 20 at four.

Per the germline V gene, CDR1 is SGHTA and CDR2 is FQGNSA. Trimming cost V 5 bases and J 2 bases, with 9 bases left between them. This CDR3 is 13 amino acids long. During the collection period, no donor immune events like infections were recorded. As for this clone: No antigen is known for it.

The protocol was immunoSEQ multiplex PCR, while the TCRdb copy is restricted to in-frame clones and leaves out a portion. The sample lists around 94,000 clones; approximately 89% were seen once. The specimen sequenced was blood. The gene calls are TRBV7-2 and TRBJ1-1; no clear D. The origin of this receptor is a person between 18 and 75 years old in good health. The CDR3 here is CASSTPANTEAFF. CDR3 DNA: TGTGCCAGCAGCACCCCGGCCAACACTGAAGCTTTCTTT. The full variable domain, its missing parts supplied by reference TRBV7-2 and TRBJ1-1, is GAGVSQSPSNKVTEKGKDVELRCDPISGHTALYWYRQSLGQGLEFLIYFQGNSAPDKSGLPSDRFSAERTGGSVSTLTIQRTQQEDSAVYLCASSTPANTEAFFGQGTRLTVV.